Listed below are T cell receptor beta chains from one sample, sequenced in a study of CD8 T cells in ankylosing spondylitis. TCRdb independently ran MiXCR on the 5' RACE reads; one entry per CDR3 protein. The sample has fewer than 35,000 distinct CDR3 sequences, 14% seen once; the top ten hold roughly 36%. Sequencing used blood. Receptors were obtained from a male donor with ankylosing spondylitis or in good health (not recorded which). Each CDR3 is given with its conserved first and last residue. The D gene is left open where the match is weak. Some rows have no size entry. The others give once, few or many, or a class for an expanded clone.

V gene	clone size	J gene	D gene	CDR3 length	CDR3 DNA	CDR3 protein
TRBV4-3	few	TRBJ1-1	.	13	TGCGCCAGCAGCCGGGGTTGGTCGGCTGAAGCTTTCTTT	CASSRGWSAEAFF
TRBV20-1	.	TRBJ2-7	.	13	TGCAGTGCACGAGGCACCGATACCTACGAGCAGTACTTC	CSARGTDTYEQYF
TRBV20-1	few	TRBJ2-1	.	10	TGCAGTGCTACCGGGTATGAGCAGTTCTTC	CSATGYEQFF
TRBV20-1	.	TRBJ2-3	.	15	TGCAGTGCTAGCTCCTTAGACAGAGCCACAGATACGCAGTATTTT	CSASSLDRATDTQYF
TRBV12-3/TRBV12-4	few	TRBJ2-2	TRBD2	16	TGTGCCAGCAGTTTATCGGGACTAGGTTTTTCCGGGGAGCTGTTTTTT	CASSLSGLGFSGELFF
TRBV9	.	TRBJ2-5	.	15	TGTGCCAGCAGCCTTATGGGGACGCGGCAAGAGACCCAGTACTTC	CASSLMGTRQETQYF
TRBV5-1	.	TRBJ2-5	.	17	TGCGCCAGCAGCTTCGTCGCGGGACCCTCGGCGGAGGAGACCCAGTACTTC	CASSFVAGPSAEETQYF
TRBV28	few	TRBJ2-1	TRBD2	14	TGTGCCAGCACACTAGCGGGAGGGCTTAATGAGCAGTTCTTC	CASTLAGGLNEQFF
TRBV29-1	.	TRBJ1-1	TRBD1	14	TGCAGCGTCAACCTTCAGGGGGTGAACACTGAAGCTTTCTTT	CSVNLQGVNTEAFF
TRBV20-1	.	TRBJ2-3	.	15	TGCAGTGCTAGAGATAACGGGGGCCTTACAGATACGCAGTATTTT	CSARDNGGLTDTQYF
TRBV20-1	.	TRBJ2-7	TRBD2	14	TGCAGTGCTAGGGGACTATCGACCCCCTACGAGCAGTACTTC	CSARGLSTPYEQYF
TRBV20-1	.	TRBJ2-3	.	17	TGCAGTGCTAGAGGCCCCCATTCGGATCAGTACAGATTTACGCAGTATTTT	CSARGPHSDQYRFTQYF
TRBV6-2/TRBV6-3	few	TRBJ2-5	.	12	TGTGCCACCAGGGGAGATCAAGAGACCCAGTACTTC	CATRGDQETQYF
TRBV3-1	few	TRBJ1-2	TRBD1	13	TGTGCCAGCAGCCAAGAGATTGGACAGGGCCTCACCTTC	CASSQEIGQGLTF
TRBV27	.	TRBJ2-5	TRBD2	16	TGTGCCAGCTCCCAAGACGGGAGGGGATTCCAAGAGACCCAGTACTTC	CASSQDGRGFQETQYF
TRBV7-9	large	TRBJ1-1	.	15	TGTGCCAGCAGCTTAGCGGAGGGGATGAACACTGAAGCTTTCTTT	CASSLAEGMNTEAFF
TRBV28	.	TRBJ1-5	.	14	TGTGCCAGCAGTATAGGGGTTAGCAATCAGCCCCAGCATTTT	CASSIGVSNQPQHF
TRBV12-3/TRBV12-4	medium-sized	TRBJ1-1	.	13	TGTGCCAGCAGTCCAACTAGGCACACTGAAGCTTTCTTT	CASSPTRHTEAFF
TRBV6-4	.	TRBJ2-5	.	12	TGTGCCAGCAGGCTCGCAGGGAAGACCCAGTACTTC	CASRLAGKTQYF
TRBV28	few	TRBJ1-1	.	8	TGTGCCAGCCCTTGGGCTTTCTTT	CASPWAFF
TRBV29-1	few	TRBJ2-3	.	10	TGCAGCGTTCGTTCGGATACGCAGTATTTT	CSVRSDTQYF
TRBV29-1	few	TRBJ1-2	TRBD1	14	TGCAGCGTTGAAGAAGTTGAAGGGGGCAATGGCTACACCTTC	CSVEEVEGGNGYTF
TRBV19	few	TRBJ2-3	.	11	TGTGCCAGTAGTATCTCGGATACGCAGTATTTT	CASSISDTQYF
TRBV12-3/TRBV12-4	many	TRBJ1-6	.	12	TGTGCCAGCAGTTCCCCGAGATCACCCCTCCACTTT	CASSSPRSPLHF
TRBV7-3	few	TRBJ2-1	.	15	TGTGCCAGCAGCTCTTCAGGGGTTCCAGGGAATGAGCAGTTCTTC	CASSSSGVPGNEQFF
TRBV12-3/TRBV12-4	many	TRBJ1-5	.	14	TGTGCCAGCAGTTTAAGAGGGCAGGGGATGCCCCAGCATTTT	CASSLRGQGMPQHF
TRBV7-2	few	TRBJ2-3	.	14	TGTGCCAGCAGCCTCCTAGGGGCCACAGATACGCAGTATTTT	CASSLLGATDTQYF
TRBV28	few	TRBJ2-3	.	14	TGTGCCAGCAGTTTTACGGGGTGCGCAGATACGCAGTATTTT	CASSFTGCADTQYF
TRBV6-2/TRBV6-3	.	TRBJ2-5	TRBD2	15	TGTGCCAGCAGTCTAGGGACTAGCGAACAAGAGACCCAGTACTTC	CASSLGTSEQETQYF
TRBV12-3/TRBV12-4	.	TRBJ2-3	TRBD2	17	TGTGCCAGCAGTCCCCCTGGGAGGGGCCCCACGGGGAATACGCAGTATTTT	CASSPPGRGPTGNTQYF